Shown below are 9 T cell receptor beta chains from a single sample sequenced in a study of CD8+ T cells in alopecia areata. TCR sequencing used cDNA made by reverse transcription of extracted RNA. Using immunoSEQ multiplex PCR, the repertoire was profiled, and TCRdb retains in-frame clones only, with some absent. The sample lists fewer than 250,000 clones; more than 30% were seen once. The treatment denotes: oral pan-JAK inhibitor, 5-10 mg twice daily. The input for sequencing was CD4+ T cells sorted from blood, taken at approximately week 31, from a patient treated with tofacitinib. The origin of the receptors is a human donor with alopecia areata.

The V call is TRBV30, the J call TRBJ2-2; D not resolved. The CDR3 loop spans 13 amino acids. Trimming cost V 5 bases and J 4 bases, with 11 bases left between them. Germline V lookup: CDR1 GTSNPN, CDR2 SVGIG (reference sequence). Written as DNA, the CDR3 is TGTGCCTGGGGTGGCGTCGGCACCGGGGAGCTGTTTTTT. Residues: CAWGGVGTGELFF.

The gene calls are TRBV5-1 and TRBJ2-2; D tentatively fits TRBD1 or TRBD2 (7 bases each). The CDR3 sequence is 13 residues long. V gave up 9 bases and J gave up 5 bases, with 14 bases separating them. Germline V gives CDR1 SGHRS, CDR2 YFSETQ. The CDR3 sequence: CATREGATGELFF. The CDR3 coding sequence is TGCGCCACCAGGGAGGGGGCGACCGGGGAGCTGTTTTTT.

The CDR3 DNA is TGTGCCAGCAGCCCTCGAACAGGGAGGAAAGAGACCCAGTACTTC. It is translated as CASSPRTGRKETQYF. The chain employs TRBV7-8 and TRBJ2-5; D assignment may be TRBD1 or TRBD2 (6 bases each). The V end was cut by 5 bases, the J end by 3 bases, with 16 bases between. The CDR3 extends over 15 amino acids. CDR1 SGHVS and CDR2 FQNEAQ come from the germline V gene. Full variable domain (rest looked up from reference TRBV7-8 and TRBJ2-5): GAGVSQSPRYKVAKRGQDVALRCDPISGHVSLFWYQQALGQGPEFLTYFQNEAQLDKSGLPSDRFFAERPEGSVSTLKIQRTQQEDSAVYLCASSPRTGRKETQYFGPGTRLLVL.

The rearrangement links TRBV27 to TRBJ2-2; D call uncertain. Germline V gives CDR1 MNHEY, CDR2 SMNVEV (reference sequence). V dropped 3 bases and J dropped 2 bases, with 4 bases sitting between them. The length of the CDR3 is 13 residues. The chain's CDR3 is CASSFLNTGELFF. The CDR3 DNA follows: TGTGCCAGCAGTTTTCTCAACACCGGGGAGCTGTTTTTT.

This clone has a single count. The V call is TRBV20-1, the J call TRBJ2-3; D is unclear. Per germline, CDR1 DFQATT and CDR2 SNEGSKA (reference sequence). The CDR3 loop spans 11 amino acids. V was shortened by 6 bases and J by 5 bases, with 9 bases between the two germline ends. The CDR3 spells CSAATGDTQYF. CDR3 coding DNA: TGCAGTGCCGCGACGGGAGATACGCAGTATTTT.

The chain uses TRBV6-5 and TRBJ2-7; D is perhaps TRBD1 or TRBD2 (5 bases each). Deletions cut 5 bases from V and 2 bases from J, with 16 bases between. The CDR3 sequence is 15 residues long. Germline V gene sequence: CDR1 MNHEY, CDR2 SVGAGI. The CDR3 coding sequence is TGTGCCAGCAGTGCAACCGGGACGGTAGCCTACGAGCAGTACTTC. Translated: CASSATGTVAYEQYF.

This clone was recorded a few times. The chain employs TRBV29-1 and TRBJ2-3, with no clear D. Looked up from germline, CDR1 is SQVTM and CDR2 is ANQGSEA. This CDR3 region has 14 residues. Trimming shortened V by 7 bases and J by 0 bases, and 14 bases separated the two germline ends. CDR3: CSGDGISSTDTQYF. The CDR3 DNA follows: TGCAGCGGGGATGGGATATCTAGCACAGATACGCAGTATTTT.

The V call is TRBV18, the J call TRBJ1-2; 7 bases are shared with TRBD1. The V segment lost 0 bases and the J segment 3 bases; nucleotides outside the gene matches: 4. The CDR3 has 15 residues. The germline gives CDR1 KGHSH, CDR2 LQKENI. Here the CDR3 reads CASSPPKGQYYGYTF. DNA of the CDR3: TGTGCCAGCTCACCACCGAAGGGACAGTACTATGGCTACACCTTC.

The rearrangement links TRBV6-1 to TRBJ1-2; the D is unclear. Germline CDR1 reads MNHNS; CDR2 reads SASEGT. The V end lost 7 bases, the J end lost 3 bases, and 12 bases lay between the germline ends. The CDR3 sequence is 13 residues long. CDR3 DNA: TGTGCCAGCACCGCGGGAAGCGACTATGGCTACACCTTC. Encoded protein: CASTAGSDYGYTF.